A single sample is the source of the 24 T cell receptor beta chains below, sequenced in a study of metastatic and nonmetastatic thyroid tumors. TCRdb re-clonotyped the PCR reads via MiXCR. The table has some 52,000 clones, approximately 15% seen once; the top ten hold 2.5% to 3.5%. Every patient was untreated before thyroid surgery. Sample: blood. The receptors shown here come from a female donor with papillary thyroid cancer or a benign thyroid nodule (not recorded which). Some clones in this sample may be carry-over from other donors' samples.

There are many counts of this clone. The rearrangement links TRBV15 to TRBJ2-7; 11 positions match TRBD1. The germline V gene encodes CDR1 LNHNV and CDR2 YYDKDF (reference sequence). V was clipped by 3 bases and J by 4 bases; unmatched bases: 5. This CDR3 has 15 amino acids. The CDR3 protein is CATSSLGQGGYEQYF. The CDR3, as DNA: TGTGCCACCAGCAGCCTGGGACAGGGGGGGTACGAGCAGTACTTC.

This clone was picked up many times. The chain combines TRBV20-1 with TRBJ1-3, with D perhaps TRBD1 (5 bases). The V end lost 0 bases, the J end lost 7 bases, and 13 bases lay between the germline ends. The CDR3 has 14 amino acids. Germline CDR1 DFQATT, CDR2 SNEGSKA (reference sequence). CDR3 sequence reads: CSARDIGGTNTIYF. As DNA, the CDR3 is TGCAGTGCTAGAGATATCGGGGGGACGAACACCATATATTTT.

The sample holds many counts of this clone. The chain joins TRBV20-1 to TRBJ2-7, with 13 positions matching TRBD2. This CDR3 region has 16 residues. CDR1 and CDR2 (germline): DFQATT, SNEGSKA (reference sequence). The V segment lost 6 bases and the J segment 4 bases; nucleotides outside the gene matches: 12. The CDR3 bases are TGCAGTGCAAGGACTAGCGGGAGAGGGGGTAGATACGAGCAGTACTTC. Its protein product is CSARTSGRGGRYEQYF.

This clone appeared many times. The CDR3 DNA is TGCAGTGCTTCCACAGGGCACAATCAGCCCCAGCATTTT. This gives the protein CSASTGHNQPQHF. The chain is built from TRBV20-1 and TRBJ1-5, with D tentatively TRBD1 (6 bases). Per the germline V gene, CDR1 is DFQATT and CDR2 is SNEGSKA (reference sequence). The CDR3 consists of 13 residues. V was trimmed by 5 bases and J by 3 bases, leaving 11 bases between them.

This clone was picked up a small number of times. The V gene is TRBV19, the J gene TRBJ2-1, with 7 bases that match TRBD2. The CDR3 length is 14 residues. Trimming took 6 bases from V and 8 from J; bases not matched to a gene: 10. CDR1 is LNHDA and CDR2 is SQIVND in the germline V gene (reference sequence). CDR3 bases: TGTGCCAGTAGCGGGGAGGGTATTTTGGATGAGCAGTTCTTC. The encoded protein is CASSGEGILDEQFF.

V gene TRBV5-1 combines with J gene TRBJ2-1, with TRBD2 matching 7 bases. Looked up from germline, CDR1 is SGHRS and CDR2 is YFSETQ. With V trimmed by 0 bases and J by 5 bases, 17 bases remained unmatched. CDR3 size: 19 residues. CDR3 protein: CASSLEGSGLGRAHNEQFF. As DNA, the CDR3 is TGCGCCAGCAGCTTGGAGGGTAGCGGGTTGGGTAGGGCCCACAATGAGCAGTTCTTC. The whole variable domain, filled in from reference TRBV5-1 and TRBJ2-1, reads KAGVTQTPRYLIKTRGQQVTLSCSPISGHRSVSWYQQTPGQGLQFLFEYFSETQRNKGNFPGRFSGRQFSNSRSEMNVSTLELGDSALYLCASSLEGSGLGRAHNEQFFGPGTRLTVL.

This clone was picked up many times. V and J are TRBV11-2 and TRBJ2-3, with D tentatively TRBD2 (5 bases). The V end was cut by 5 bases, the J end by 6 bases, with 18 bases between. The CDR3 extends over 15 amino acids. The germline V gene has CDR1 SGHAT and CDR2 FQNNGV. CDR3: CASSPDYFAKDTQYF. As DNA, the CDR3 is TGTGCCAGCAGCCCTGACTACTTCGCAAAGGATACGCAGTATTTT.

The sample holds many counts of this clone. The chain carries TRBV4-1 and TRBJ2-2; D remains unclear. The CDR3 has 15 amino acids. V dropped 1 base and J dropped 8 bases, with 14 bases sitting between them. The V gene's germline CDR1 is MGHRA and CDR2 YSYEKL. The CDR3 protein is CASSQVRNAAGELFF. The CDR3, as DNA: TGCGCCAGCAGCCAAGTACGGAACGCGGCGGGGGAGCTGTTTTTT.

This clone occurred many times. The genes are TRBV3-1 and TRBJ2-1; D is undetermined. This CDR3 contains 12 residues. Germline-derived CDR1 and CDR2 are LGHDT and YNNKEL (reference sequence). V lost 5 bases to trimming and J lost 6 bases, with 8 bases between them. The CDR3 DNA sequence: TGTGCCAGCAGCTTAAGCCTCAATGAGCAGTTCTTC. Translation gives CASSLSLNEQFF.

This clone was counted only a few times. A much larger clone lies one base from this, so it may be a read error. This chain links TRBV14 with TRBJ2-1; D is unclear. The germline V gene has CDR1 SGHDN and CDR2 FVKESK. V gave up 4 bases and J gave up 8 bases, with 12 bases separating them. CDR3 size: 13 residues. DNA for the CDR3: TGTGCCAGCAGCCCCTCGGGTCCTCATGAGCAGTTCTTC. Translation: CASSPSGPHEQFF.

The chain employs TRBV30 and TRBJ1-6; a weak D match, TRBD1 (5 bases). CDR3 length: 14 residues. V dropped 2 bases and J dropped 11 bases, with 16 bases sitting between them. In germline, CDR1 is GTSNPN, CDR2 SVGIG (reference sequence). In DNA, the CDR3 is TGTGCCTGGAGTCCCCGGGACTTTGAAACACCCCTCCACTTT. Protein product: CAWSPRDFETPLHF.

This clone was found a few times. The chain links TRBV12-3 or TRBV12-4 to TRBJ1-2; D is uncertain. Trimming shortened V by 6 bases and J by 3 bases, and 17 bases separated the two germline ends. This CDR3 contains 15 residues. CDR3 bases: TGTGCCAGCAGGCCCGTGCAGTTTAAATACTATGGCTACACCTTC. Translation: CASRPVQFKYYGYTF.

This clone was counted ten times or more. The chain employs TRBV11-1 and TRBJ1-3; D unresolved. This CDR3 is built from 17 residues. Trimming left V 3 bases short and J 0 bases short, with 15 bases between. The germline CDR1 and CDR2 sequences are SGHAT and FQDESV (reference sequence). CDR3 DNA: TGTGCCAGCAGCTTCCCCCTGGGAGTCTCCTCTGGAAACACCATATATTTT. Encoded protein: CASSFPLGVSSGNTIYF.

This clone was recorded many times. This rearrangement joins TRBV27 to TRBJ1-2; D is uncertain. V lost 5 bases and J lost 2, with 15 bases in between. The CDR3 is made up of 15 amino acids. The germline V gene has CDR1 MNHEY and CDR2 SMNVEV (reference sequence). In DNA form, the CDR3 reads TGTGCCAGCAGTCCCGCAAGGTACCTAAACTATGGCTACACCTTC. Protein: CASSPARYLNYGYTF.

This clone was counted at least ten times. This chain connects TRBV5-1 to TRBJ2-1, with 11 nucleotides matching TRBD2. From germline, CDR1 is SGHRS and CDR2 YFSETQ. There are 16 residues in the CDR3. The ends lost 0 bases at V and 2 bases at J; junction bases unmatched: 1. CDR3 in DNA: TGCGCCAGCAGCTTGGAGGGACTAGCGGCCTACAATGAGCAGTTCTTC. It translates to CASSLEGLAAYNEQFF. The full variable domain, in which reference TRBV5-1 and TRBJ2-1 provide the parts outside the CDR3, is KAGVTQTPRYLIKTRGQQVTLSCSPISGHRSVSWYQQTPGQGLQFLFEYFSETQRNKGNFPGRFSGRQFSNSRSEMNVSTLELGDSALYLCASSLEGLAAYNEQFFGPGTRLTVL.

Many counts were recorded for this clone. The chain uses TRBV18 and TRBJ2-5; possible D gene TRBD1, 5 bases. V lost 2 bases and J lost 5, with 9 bases in between. CDR3 length: 13 residues. Germline V gene sequence: CDR1 KGHSH, CDR2 LQKENI. CDR3 residues: CASSPGATETQYF. DNA for the CDR3: TGTGCCAGCTCACCAGGGGCTACGGAGACCCAGTACTTC.

This clone was counted ten times or more. The rearrangement uses TRBV6-1 and TRBJ1-4; no reliable D call. Trimming took 0 bases from V and 8 from J, leaving 10 bases between them. The V gene's germline CDR1 is MNHNS and CDR2 SASEGT. The CDR3 sequence is 14 residues long. The CDR3 DNA follows: TGTGCCAGCAGTGAAGCTCACGGGTTGGAAAAACTGTTTTTT. Residues: CASSEAHGLEKLFF.

Points on this clone: The junction differs from germline at one of its ends, possibly a read error. The rearrangement links TRBV6-1 to TRBJ1-5; TRBD1 matches 7 bases. Germline assignment: CDR1 MNHNS and CDR2 SASEGT. This CDR3 contains 17 residues. CDR3 in amino acids: CASSGRKGGISNQPQHF. DNA for the CDR3: TGTGCAAGCAGTGGAAGGAAAGGGGGCATAAGCAATCAGCCCCAGCATTTT.

This clone was recorded at least ten times. The V gene is TRBV5-5, the J gene TRBJ1-1; D perhaps matches TRBD1 (6 bases). Germline-derived CDR1 and CDR2 are SGHKS and YYEKEE (reference sequence). This CDR3 spans 14 amino acids. Trimming removed 6 bases from V and 3 bases from J, with 15 bases in between. The chain's CDR3 is CASKYREGDTEAFF. The CDR3 DNA reads as TGTGCCAGCAAATACAGGGAGGGAGACACTGAAGCTTTCTTT.

Ten or more counts support this clone. This sequence joins TRBV6-2 or TRBV6-3 and TRBJ1-4; 8 bases match TRBD1. The CDR3 has 14 residues. CDR1 is MNHEY, CDR2 SVGEGT, per germline. Trimming cost V 6 bases and J 5 bases; bases outside gene matches: 5. The CDR3 here is CASRLTGANEKLFF. The CDR3 region has the DNA TGTGCCAGCAGACTGACAGGGGCCAATGAAAAACTGTTTTTT.

With respect to this clone: A much bigger clone sits one base away, suggesting this may be a read error. V gene TRBV5-4 combines with J gene TRBJ2-5; a possible D gene is TRBD2 (6 bases). Germline assignment: CDR1 SGHNT and CDR2 YYREEE (reference sequence). This CDR3 spans 12 amino acids. The DNA of the CDR3 is TGTGCCAGCAGCTTTCCGGGGGAGACCCAGCACTTC. It encodes CASSFPGETQHF.

Many counts were recorded for this clone. The rearrangement links TRBV30 to TRBJ2-7; 11 bases match TRBD2. Trimming took 4 bases from V and 3 from J; bases not matched to a gene: 8. Per the germline V gene, CDR1 is GTSNPN and CDR2 is SVGIG (reference sequence). The CDR3 is made up of 15 amino acids. This CDR3 reads CAWTKISGRVYEQYF. The CDR3 nucleotides are TGTGCCTGGACCAAAATTAGCGGGAGGGTCTACGAGCAGTACTTC. Supplemented by reference TRBV30 and TRBJ2-7, the full variable domain reads SQTIHQWPATLVQPVGSPLSLECTVEGTSNPNLYWYRQAAGRGLQLLFYSVGIGQISSEVPQNLSASRPQDRQFILSSKKLLLSDSGFYLCAWTKISGRVYEQYFGPGTRLTVT.

The rearrangement links TRBV30 to TRBJ2-2; 9 bases are shared with TRBD2. Trimming took 6 bases from V and 3 from J; bases not matched to a gene: 8. Germline loops: CDR1 GTSNPN, CDR2 SVGIG (reference sequence). The CDR3 contains 15 residues. The CDR3 spells CACLLLAGYTGELFF. The CDR3 coding sequence is TGTGCCTGCCTCCTTCTAGCGGGATACACCGGGGAGCTGTTTTTT.

The sample holds many counts of this clone. This chain uses TRBV24-1 with TRBJ2-1; D is perhaps TRBD2 (5 bases). The germline CDR1 and CDR2 sequences are KGHDR and SFDVKD. The CDR3 contains 16 residues. Trimming left V 4 bases short and J 5 bases short, with 17 bases between. CDR3 amino acids: CATSEVTSRGHNEQFF. The DNA for the CDR3 is TGTGCCACCAGTGAAGTGACAAGTCGAGGGCACAATGAGCAGTTCTTC.